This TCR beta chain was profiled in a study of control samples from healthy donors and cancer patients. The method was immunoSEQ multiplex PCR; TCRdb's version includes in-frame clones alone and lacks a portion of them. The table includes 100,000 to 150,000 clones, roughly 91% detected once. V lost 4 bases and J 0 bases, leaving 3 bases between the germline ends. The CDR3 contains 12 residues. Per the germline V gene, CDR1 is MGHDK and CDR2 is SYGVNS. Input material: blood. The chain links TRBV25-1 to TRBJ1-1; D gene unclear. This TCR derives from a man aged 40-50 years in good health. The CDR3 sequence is CASSALNTEAFF. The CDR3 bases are TGTGCCAGCAGTGCCCTGAACACTGAAGCTTTCTTT.